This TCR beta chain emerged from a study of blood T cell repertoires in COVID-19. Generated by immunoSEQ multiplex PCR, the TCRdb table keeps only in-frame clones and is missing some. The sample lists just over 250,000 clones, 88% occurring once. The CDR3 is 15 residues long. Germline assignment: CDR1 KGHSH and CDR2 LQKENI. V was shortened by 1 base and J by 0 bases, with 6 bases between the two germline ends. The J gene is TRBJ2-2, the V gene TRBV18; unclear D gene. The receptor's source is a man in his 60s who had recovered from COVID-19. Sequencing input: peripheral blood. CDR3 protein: CASSPLSTNTGELFF. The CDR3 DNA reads TGTGCCAGCTCACCACTAAGCACGAACACCGGGGAGCTGTTTTTT. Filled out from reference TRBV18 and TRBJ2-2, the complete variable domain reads NAGVMQNPRHLVRRRGQEARLRCSPMKGHSHVYWYRQLPEEGLKFMVYLQKENIIDESGMPKERFSAEFPKEGPSILRIQQVVRGDSAAYFCASSPLSTNTGELFFGEGSRLTVL.